This is a list of T cell receptor beta chains from one sample in a study of molecular identifiers for immune sequencing clone quantification. One entry per CDR3 protein, called by TCRdb with MiXCR from the PCR reads. The table has about 330,000 distinct CDR3 sequences, about a quarter seen once; the top ten hold about 0.7%. The sample was naive CD8+ T cells from blood, with Jurkat cell RNA spiked in. The receptors come from a human donor in good health. Some libraries in this study had Jurkat cell RNA spiked in. Each CDR3 is given with its conserved first and last residue. A D gene is named only where the DNA matches it firmly. Part of the rows lack a size; the others show once, few, many or a class for expanded clones.

TRBJ1-2,-,TRBV7-2,-,CASSLVPGGYTF,TGTGCCAGCAGCTTAGTTCCTGGTGGCTACACCTTC
TRBJ2-7,few,TRBV9,TRBD1,CASSVGTGVPYEQYF,TGTGCCAGCAGCGTTGGTACAGGGGTCCCTTACGAGCAGTACTTC
TRBJ1-1,few,TRBV20-1,TRBD1,CSAEGQRNTEAFF,TGCAGTGCAGAGGGACAGAGGAACACTGAAGCTTTCTTT
TRBJ2-7,many,TRBV6-6,-,CASSPGATSSYEQYF,TGTGCCAGCAGCCCCGGGGCCACTAGCTCCTACGAGCAGTACTTC
TRBJ2-7,few,TRBV5-1,TRBD1,CASSLGNQGATKYEQYF,TGCGCCAGCAGCTTGGGAAATCAGGGGGCGACGAAGTACGAGCAGTACTTC
TRBJ2-1,-,TRBV27,TRBD2,CASSYTGGPLNEQFF,TGTGCCAGCAGCTACACGGGGGGGCCCCTCAATGAGCAGTTCTTC
TRBJ1-1,few,TRBV19,-,CASAVSDASEAFF,TGTGCCAGTGCAGTCTCGGACGCGAGTGAAGCTTTCTTT
TRBJ1-4,-,TRBV20-1,-,CSARDRDAGEEKLFF,TGCAGCGCTAGAGATCGAGACGCAGGGGAAGAAAAACTGTTTTTT
TRBJ2-7,-,TRBV5-3,TRBD1,CASSPGQLVDEQYF,TGTGCCAGCAGCCCGGGACAGTTGGTCGACGAGCAGTACTTC
TRBJ2-2,once,TRBV4-1,-,CASSHPGAGEQFF,TGCGCCAGCAGCCATCCAGGGGCCGGGGAGCAGTTTTTT
TRBJ2-5,-,TRBV27,-,CASSSRTALDTTRYF,TGTGCCAGCAGTTCCAGGACAGCCTTAGACACGACCCGGTACTTC
TRBJ1-5,few,TRBV19,TRBD1,CASGTGNQPQHF,TGTGCCAGCGGGACAGGGAATCAGCCCCAGCATTTT
TRBJ1-5,-,TRBV6-2/TRBV6-3,-,CALHPCDQPQHF,TGTGCCCTACACCCGTGTGATCAGCCCCAGCATTTT
TRBJ1-5,-,TRBV27,-,CASSLRGEVSNQPQHF,TGTGCCAGCAGTTTGAGGGGCGAAGTTAGCAATCAGCCCCAGCATTTT
TRBJ1-1,many,TRBV7-9,-,CASSRTANTEAFF,TGTGCCAGCAGCCGGACAGCGAACACTGAAGCTTTCTTT
TRBJ2-5,many,TRBV28,-,CASSSVRTLQETQYF,TGTGCCAGCAGTTCGGTCCGGACCCTACAAGAGACCCAGTACTTC
TRBJ2-4,-,TRBV9,-,CASSAEEADIQYF,TGTGCCAGCAGCGCGGAGGAGGCGGACATTCAGTACTTC
TRBJ2-1,few,TRBV4-1,-,CASSQDLGHLSTYNEQFF,TGCGCCAGCAGCCAAGATTTGGGACACTTAAGTACCTACAATGAGCAGTTCTTC
TRBJ1-1,few,TRBV4-1,-,CASSQTPLNTEAFF,TGCGCCAGCAGCCAAACTCCCTTGAACACTGAAGCTTTCTTT
TRBJ2-7,once,TRBV20-1,-,CSARAWRWTYEQHF,TGCAGTGCTAGAGCCTGGAGGTGGACCTACGAGCAGCACTTC
TRBJ2-1,many,TRBV11-2,-,CASSNYNEQFF,TGTGCCAGCAGTAACTACAATGAGCAGTTCTTC
TRBJ2-5,-,TRBV7-6,-,CASSLGSKQETQHF,TGTGCCAGCAGCTTAGGGTCCAAACAAGAGACCCAGCACTTC
TRBJ1-1,many,TRBV7-9,-,CASSRSAEAFF,TGTGCCAGCAGCCGGTCTGCTGAAGCTTTCTTT
TRBJ2-5,many,TRBV7-6,TRBD2,CASSLDSPGTSGAQETQYF,TGTGCCAGCAGCTTAGACAGCCCCGGGACTAGCGGGGCCCAAGAGACCCAGTACTTC
TRBJ1-1,many,TRBV29-1,-,CSVEVLEAFF,TGCAGCGTTGAGGTGCTTGAAGCTTTCTTT
TRBJ2-7,many,TRBV14,-,CASSQDVNEQYF,TGTGCCAGCAGCCAAGACGTGAATGAGCAGTACTTC
TRBJ2-5,few,TRBV27,-,CASSFTIAVAQEPQYF,TGTGCCAGCAGTTTTACTATCGCGGTAGCCCAAGAGCCCCAGTACTTC
TRBJ2-2,-,TRBV7-9,-,CASSSTSGTATPNTGELFF,TGTGCCAGCAGCTCCACATCTGGGACGGCGACTCCGAACACCGGGGAGCTGTTTTTT
TRBJ2-7,many,TRBV29-1,-,CSVEEVGAQSYEQYF,TGCAGCGTTGAAGAAGTGGGAGCCCAGAGCTACGAGCAGTACTTC
TRBJ2-1,-,TRBV5-4,TRBD2,CASSQDGLAGKGLADNEQFF,TGTGCCAGCAGCCAGGATGGCTTAGCGGGTAAAGGGTTAGCGGACAATGAGCAGTTCTTC
TRBJ2-2,few,TRBV5-6,-,CASSRINLPTPGELFF,TGTGCCAGCAGCAGAATCAACCTGCCGACCCCCGGGGAGCTGTTTTTT
TRBJ2-7,many,TRBV30,-,CAWSVGRGYEQYF,TGTGCCTGGAGTGTCGGCAGGGGCTACGAGCAGTACTTC
TRBJ1-1,-,TRBV12-3/TRBV12-4,-,CASTPTVNTEAFF,TGTGCCAGCACCCCGACTGTTAACACTGAAGCTTTCTTT
TRBJ2-5,-,TRBV7-9,-,CASSLTPQPETQCF,TGTGCCAGCAGCTTAACTCCACAGCCAGAGACCCAGTGCTTC
TRBJ1-1,many,TRBV7-9,TRBD1,CASSSTGGLTEAFF,TGTGCCAGCAGCTCTACAGGGGGCCTAACTGAAGCTTTCTTT
TRBJ1-1,-,TRBV7-6,TRBD1,CASSLPPGTGGNTEAFF,TGTGCCAGCAGCTTACCCCCCGGGACAGGGGGGAACACTGAAGCTTTCTTT
TRBJ2-3,many,TRBV29-1,-,CSVKLALTDTQYF,TGCAGCGTTAAATTAGCACTCACAGATACGCAGTATTTT
TRBJ1-1,many,TRBV5-1,-,CASSLGGLEAFF,TGCGCCAGCAGCTTGGGGGGACTTGAAGCTTTCTTT
TRBJ2-1,-,TRBV24-1,-,CATSDPGYGDEQFF,TGTGCCACCAGTGACCCGGGGTACGGGGATGAGCAGTTCTTC
TRBJ1-1,-,TRBV13,-,CASSLSVENTEAFF,TGTGCCAGCAGCTTATCGGTCGAAAACACTGAAGCTTTCTTT
TRBJ1-6,many,TRBV28,TRBD1,CASSFVLGQDYNSPLHF,TGTGCCAGCAGTTTTGTTCTGGGACAGGACTATAATTCACCCCTCCACTTT